This record looks at one T cell receptor beta chain sequence and its context. The antigen is undetermined. Germline V gives CDR1 SGHAT, CDR2 FQNNGV. The CDR3 is 15 residues long. V gave up 5 bases and J gave up 4 bases; unmatched junction bases: 10. The data stem from a study of T cell repertoires in cytomegalovirus infection. TCRdb re-analysed the reads in MiXCR, keeping a single row per CDR3 protein. This sample yields approximately 990,000 distinct CDR3 sequences, of which approximately 31% are seen a single time; about an eighth belongs to the top ten. This receptor was taken from a human donor in good health (CMV status not recorded). Some clones in this sample may be carry-over from other donors' samples. The sample in question was cultured CD8+ T cells from PBMCs, obtained from culture after CMV antigen stimulation. The chain joins TRBV11-2 to TRBJ1-2; 7 bases fit TRBD1. CDR3 sequence reads: CASSPLYRGGYGYTF. DNA for the CDR3: TGTGCCAGCAGCCCCCTATACAGGGGTGGCTATGGCTACACCTTC.